Shown below are 23 T cell receptor beta chains from a single sample sequenced in a study of blood T cell repertoires in COVID-19. Using immunoSEQ multiplex PCR, the repertoire was profiled, and TCRdb retains in-frame clones only, with some absent. The top ten clones hold roughly 0.56% of a sample with about 150,000 clones, under 90% of them seen once. The material sequenced was peripheral blood. These receptors all come from a man between 60 and 70 years old with acute or convalescent COVID-19.

This clone was observed once. The chain uses TRBV2 and TRBJ2-7; no clear D gene. CDR1 and CDR2 (germline): SNHLY, FYNNEI. With 3 bases removed from V and 3 bases from J, the gap between germline ends came to 24 bases. The CDR3 sequence is 18 residues long. The CDR3 reads CASSEGKLSRPSFYEQYF. CDR3 nucleotides: TGTGCCAGCAGTGAGGGTAAACTTAGCCGTCCATCCTTCTACGAGCAGTACTTC.

The chain joins TRBV20-1 to TRBJ2-5, with a possible D match to TRBD1 (5 bases). CDR3 size: 14 residues. V lost 3 bases and J lost 5, with 16 bases in between. CDR1 is DFQATT and CDR2 is SNEGSKA in the germline V gene (reference sequence). CDR3 nucleotide sequence: TGCAGTGCTAGTAGGGGTTTGGGGATGGAGACCCAGTACTTC. Protein product: CSASRGLGMETQYF.

The chain uses TRBV4-3 and TRBJ2-4; 8 bases match TRBD1. The CDR3 sequence is 14 residues long. J lost 6 bases, V lost 6 bases, and 7 bases had no gene match. Germline values: CDR1 LGHNA, CDR2 YSLEER. CDR3 residues: CASSLTGAGNIQYF. The CDR3 region has the DNA TGCGCCAGCAGTCTGACAGGGGCTGGAAACATTCAGTACTTC.

In nucleotides, the CDR3 is TGTGCCACCAGGGGCCGGCGTAGCGGGAGAGGGAGCTCCTACAATGAGCAGTTCTTC. Its translation: CATRGRRSGRGSSYNEQFF. V and J are TRBV24-1 and TRBJ2-1, with 9 bases lining up with TRBD2. The CDR3 is 19 amino acids. After removal of 7 bases from V and 0 bases from J, the junction contained 15 bases not matched to a gene. CDR1 and CDR2 from the germline V gene are KGHDR and SFDVKD.

This chain joins TRBV29-1 and TRBJ2-1; 8 bases match TRBD1. Trimming cost V 7 bases and J 3 bases; bases outside gene matches: 5. The V gene's germline CDR1 is SQVTM and CDR2 ANQGSEA. The CDR3 loop spans 13 amino acids. CDR3: CSGGTGGYNEQFF. CDR3 DNA sequence: TGCAGCGGAGGAACAGGGGGCTACAATGAGCAGTTCTTC.

This clone appeared a few times. The chain combines TRBV28 with TRBJ2-4, with D unresolved. Deletions cut 1 base from V and 7 bases from J, with 2 bases between. CDR3 length: 11 residues. Germline V lookup: CDR1 MDHEN, CDR2 SYDVKM. The CDR3 coding sequence is TGTGCCAGCAGTTTATCGAACATTCAGTACTTC. This gives the protein CASSLSNIQYF. Drawing the rest from reference TRBV28 and TRBJ2-4, the complete variable domain is DVKVTQSSRYLVKRTGEKVFLECVQDMDHENMFWYRQDPGLGLRLIYFSYDVKMKEKGDIPEGYSVSREKKERFSLILESASTNQTSMYLCASSLSNIQYFGAGTRLSVL.

This clone was found a few times. The genes are TRBV10-1 and TRBJ2-7; TRBD1 might be the D (6 bases). V was pared by 6 bases and J by 3 bases, with 15 bases between. Per the germline V gene, CDR1 is WNHNN and CDR2 is SYGVQD (reference sequence). This CDR3 is 14 amino acids long. CDR3 residues: CASSHQGLGYEQYF. CDR3 nucleotides: TGCGCCAGCAGCCACCAGGGGTTGGGCTACGAGCAGTACTTC.

This clone was picked up one time. V is TRBV24-1 and J is TRBJ1-4; D might be TRBD1 (5 bases). V lost 4 bases and J 5 bases, leaving 7 bases between the germline ends. This CDR3 has 13 residues. The V gene's germline CDR1 is KGHDR and CDR2 SFDVKD. Written as DNA, the CDR3 is TGTGCCACCAGTGAGGCAGGGAATGAAAAACTGTTTTTT. Its protein is CATSEAGNEKLFF.

V usage is TRBV28 and J usage is TRBJ2-5; TRBD1 matches at 9 bases. The V segment lost 2 bases and the J segment 4 bases; nucleotides outside the gene matches: 5. The germline gives CDR1 MDHEN, CDR2 SYDVKM. The CDR3 covers 15 residues. CDR3 region: CASSLRDRDIETQYF. As DNA, the CDR3 is TGTGCCAGCAGTTTAAGGGACAGGGATATAGAGACCCAGTACTTC.

The chain couples TRBV9 to TRBJ1-3, with TRBD1 identical over 7 bases. The CDR3 runs 17 residues. Per germline, CDR1 SGDLS and CDR2 YYNGEE. Trimming at V came to 0 bases and at J to 0 bases, leaving 6 bases not matched to a gene. CDR3 nucleotides: TGTGCCAGCAGCGTAGTGGACAGGCCGATCTCTGGAAACACCATATATTTT. Protein: CASSVVDRPISGNTIYF.

The V gene is TRBV15, the J gene TRBJ2-7, with D possibly TRBD1 on 6 matching bases. This CDR3 is 14 amino acids long. CDR1 is LNHNV and CDR2 is YYDKDF in the germline V gene (reference sequence). Deletions cut 2 bases from V and 3 bases from J, with 11 bases between. The chain's CDR3 is CATSRSGQIYEQYF. CDR3 nucleotides: TGTGCCACCAGCAGATCAGGACAGATCTACGAGCAGTACTTC. The full variable domain, completed using reference TRBV15 and TRBJ2-7, is DAMVIQNPRYQVTQFGKPVTLSCSQTLNHNVMYWYQQKSSQAPKLLFHYYDKDFNNEADTPDNFQSRRPNTSFCFLDIRSPGLGDTAMYLCATSRSGQIYEQYFGPGTRLTVT.

The gene calls are TRBV9 and TRBJ2-5; 12 bases map to TRBD2. J was trimmed by 7 bases and V by 4 bases; bases with no gene match: 11. The germline V gene has CDR1 SGDLS and CDR2 YYNGEE. The CDR3 extends over 16 amino acids. CDR3 residues: CASSPGLAGSLGTQYF. As DNA, the CDR3 is TGTGCCAGCAGCCCCGGACTAGCGGGGTCTTTGGGGACCCAGTACTTC.

This clone is a singleton in its sample. This chain links TRBV11-3 with TRBJ2-1; D is possibly TRBD1 (5 bases). In germline, CDR1 is SGHNT, CDR2 YENEEA. Trimming shortened V by 1 base and J by 8 bases, and 21 bases separated the two germline ends. The CDR3 runs 17 residues. CDR3 residues: CASSLGFGRVKGHEQFF. The CDR3 coding sequence is TGTGCCAGCAGCTTAGGGTTTGGCAGGGTTAAGGGGCATGAGCAGTTCTTC.

This chain joins TRBV19 and TRBJ2-2, with 10 bases matching TRBD2. CDR3 length: 17 amino acids. CDR1 is LNHDA and CDR2 is SQIVND in the germline V gene (reference sequence). V lost 4 bases to trimming and J lost 3 bases; unmatched junction nucleotides: 8. Here the CDR3 reads CASSKGGLAGDTGELFF. CDR3 coding DNA: TGTGCCAGTAGTAAAGGGGGCCTAGCGGGAGACACCGGGGAGCTGTTTTTT.

This sequence joins TRBV6-5 and TRBJ1-1, with TRBD1 as a possible D gene (5 bases). V lost 6 bases to trimming and J lost 6 bases, with 14 bases between them. Germline-derived CDR1 and CDR2 are MNHEY and SVGAGI. The CDR3 loop spans 13 amino acids. CDR3 protein: CASRRGVHAEAFF. CDR3 bases: TGTGCCAGCAGGCGGGGGGTTCATGCTGAAGCTTTCTTT.

The chain uses TRBV7-8 and TRBJ2-7, with 12 bases matching TRBD2. Trimming at V came to 3 bases and at J to 7 bases, leaving 10 bases not matched to a gene. Germline V gives CDR1 SGHVS, CDR2 FQNEAQ. The CDR3 extends over 16 amino acids. CDR3 loop: CASSLTSGGLQGEQYF. The CDR3 DNA reads as TGTGCCAGCAGCTTGACTAGCGGGGGCCTTCAGGGAGAGCAGTACTTC.

A single count supports this clone. V is TRBV9 and J is TRBJ2-3, with 9 bases aligning to TRBD1. This CDR3 region has 18 residues. CDR1 is SGDLS, CDR2 YYNGEE, per germline. J lost 0 bases, V lost 0 bases, and 8 bases had no gene match. CDR3 sequence (DNA): TGTGCCAGCAGCGTAGGGACAGGGGCCTTTGCTAGCACAGATACGCAGTATTTT. Its protein product is CASSVGTGAFASTDTQYF.

The rearrangement uses TRBV5-4 and TRBJ2-7; a weak D match, TRBD2 (5 bases). V was trimmed by 0 bases and J by 0 bases, leaving 7 bases between them. The CDR3 runs 14 residues. The germline CDR1 and CDR2 sequences are SGHNT and YYREEE (reference sequence). In DNA, the CDR3 is TGTGCCAGCAGCTTGGGTCGGGGCTCCTACGAGCAGTACTTC. Translated, it gives CASSLGRGSYEQYF.

The chain links TRBV11-3 to TRBJ1-2; D is unresolved. The CDR3 consists of 12 residues. V shed 8 bases and J shed 8 bases, with 15 bases lying between them. Germline loops: CDR1 SGHNT, CDR2 YENEEA. In nucleotides, the CDR3 is TGTGCCAGCCGACCGGGAGCTTGGGGCTACACCTTC. This encodes CASRPGAWGYTF.

The count of this clone is one. The chain recombines TRBV6-5 with TRBJ2-4; weak D call: TRBD2 (6 bases). With 3 bases removed from V and 7 bases from J, the gap between germline ends came to 16 bases. In germline, CDR1 is MNHEY, CDR2 SVGAGI. The CDR3 runs 15 residues. For the CDR3, the DNA is TGTGCCAGCAGTTATTCCCCTGAGGGGAGGAACATTCAGTACTTC. It specifies CASSYSPEGRNIQYF.

This clone was detected a few times. The gene calls are TRBV5-1 and TRBJ1-2; no firm D call. This CDR3 contains 13 residues. The V end was cut by 4 bases, the J end by 6 bases, with 13 bases between. Germline V lookup: CDR1 SGHRS, CDR2 YFSETQ. The CDR3 bases are TGCGCCAGCAGCCCGGAAGTGGCGGATGGCTACACCTTC. It is translated as CASSPEVADGYTF.

This chain links TRBV4-1 with TRBJ1-5; possible D gene TRBD1, 5 bases. The CDR3 length is 15 residues. Trimming removed 3 bases from V and 7 bases from J, with 16 bases in between. CDR1 is MGHRA and CDR2 is YSYEKL in the germline V gene. The CDR3 protein is CASSQGGGVGQPQHF. As DNA, the CDR3 is TGCGCCAGCAGCCAGGGGGGAGGGGTAGGCCAGCCCCAGCATTTT.

The chain carries TRBV18 and TRBJ2-7, with a weak D call TRBD1 (7 bases). The CDR3 runs to 16 residues. Germline V gene data show CDR1 as KGHSH and CDR2 as LQKENI. V was shortened by 3 bases and J by 2 bases, with 17 bases between the two germline ends. The CDR3 here is CASSPRDRQGAYEQYF. The CDR3 DNA sequence: TGTGCCAGCTCACCGCGGGACCGGCAGGGGGCCTACGAGCAGTACTTC.